This T cell receptor beta chain was sequenced for a study of molecular identifiers for immune sequencing clone quantification listed by TCRdb under 2018. Background on the whole study: In a replicate experiment, RNA from around 20,000 or 100,000 naive CD8 T cells was split into five aliquots, four of which were sequenced. The study was a methods study using CD8 T cells to benchmark molecular-identifier clustering-based TCR repertoire sequencing (MIDCIRS) and TCR RNA copy counting.

In this sample, this clonotype turned up many times. No antigen is known for it. A junction end diverges from the germline sequence, so it may reflect a read error. Libraries of naive CD8 T cells were built from about 20,000 to 1,000,000 sorted cells, with 10%, 30% or 50% of the purified RNA used. Naive CD8 T cells were FACS-sorted as CD8+CD4-CCR7+CD45RA+ on a BD FACSAria II into RLT Plus buffer. To test detection sensitivity, Jurkat RNA equal to over nine TCR copies was added to samples of about 20,000-1,000,000 naive CD8 T cells. Enrichment of CD8 T cells was done with RosetteSep CD8+ T Cell Enrichment Cocktail plus Ficoll-Paque, and ACK red cell lysis came afterward. What the research found in general, with its limitations: In CMV-specific effector cells, over 99% of molecules were held by clones above 20 RNA copies, whereas under 1% of molecules were held by such clones in naive cells. Spiked-in Jurkat TCR RNA (around 9 copies' worth), which is not part of the donor repertoire, was contained in the naive libraries. A single cell's worth of spiked-in Jurkat TCR RNA was reported detectable even among 750,000 to 1,000,000 naive CD8 T cells. Highly expanded clone sizes could be underestimated because identical TCR molecules may share a barcode. When barcode sub-clustering was not used, chimeric consensus sequences inflated TCR diversity, with chimeras reaching as high as 47%. About 2.9 recovered TCR RNA copies per cell were obtained by modeling, versus approximately 10 by digital PCR, implying a capture efficiency of 30% to 35%.

The library was prepared using PCR. Data came from an Illumina HiSeq 4000. Bulk TCR libraries were generated as previously described, with the TCR primers listed in Table S5 used. The Qiagen AllPrep DNA/RNA kit was used to purify total RNA. Before any analysis, reads coming from multiple sequencing runs of the same library were combined into one pool. The study's processing was this. Only reads with exact TCR constant sequence were kept, trimmed to 150 nt, and grouped by their 12-nt molecular barcodes. Reads in each barcode group were sub-clustered using a 15% Levenshtein threshold, and a quality-weighted consensus sequence was built for each RNA molecule. Non-functional sequences were excluded, and lower-count sequences lying one edit away from another sequence were also excluded. Based on a fit of two negative binomial distributions, barcode sub-clusters having less than 20% of the maximum read count were discarded. The raw public reads went through TCRdb reprocessing: fastp at Q25, MiXCR clone calling, in-frame beta chains kept. Each CDR3 protein appears once, grouped with its most common genes and DNA. These V and J calls originate from TCRdb's pipeline instead of the authors' own analysis. This sample holds over 600,000 distinct CDR3 sequences; nearly 20% were observed only once. Under 0.95% of the sample goes to the ten largest clones.

CDR1 SSHAT and CDR2 FNYEAQ are derived from the germline V gene (reference sequence). The CDR3 measures 16 amino acids from cysteine to phenylalanine. Only the CDR3 part of the read is kept: 48 bases, read in frame from the first base. Rearrangement joined TRBV7-7 to TRBJ2-3, with TRBD2 identical over 13 junction bases. Sequencing was carried out using naive CD8+ T cells from blood, with Jurkat cell RNA spiked in. The cell subset or site label on this specimen signifies: FACS-sorted CD8+CD4-CCR7+CD45RA+ naive T cells. The sequence came from a human donor in good health. Some libraries in this study had Jurkat cell RNA spiked in. CDR3 region: CASSSGTSGDTDTQYF. DNA sequence: TGTGCTAGCAGCTCCGGGACTAGCGGGGATACAGATACGCAGTATTTT. Joined to the reference TRBV7-7 and TRBJ2-3 proteins, this CDR3 gives the full variable domain: GAGVSQSPRYKVTKRGQDVTLRCDPISSHATLYWYQQALGQGPEFLTYFNYEAQPDKSGLPSDRFSAERPEGSISTLTIQRTEQRDSAMYRCASSSGTSGDTDTQYFGPGTRLTVL.